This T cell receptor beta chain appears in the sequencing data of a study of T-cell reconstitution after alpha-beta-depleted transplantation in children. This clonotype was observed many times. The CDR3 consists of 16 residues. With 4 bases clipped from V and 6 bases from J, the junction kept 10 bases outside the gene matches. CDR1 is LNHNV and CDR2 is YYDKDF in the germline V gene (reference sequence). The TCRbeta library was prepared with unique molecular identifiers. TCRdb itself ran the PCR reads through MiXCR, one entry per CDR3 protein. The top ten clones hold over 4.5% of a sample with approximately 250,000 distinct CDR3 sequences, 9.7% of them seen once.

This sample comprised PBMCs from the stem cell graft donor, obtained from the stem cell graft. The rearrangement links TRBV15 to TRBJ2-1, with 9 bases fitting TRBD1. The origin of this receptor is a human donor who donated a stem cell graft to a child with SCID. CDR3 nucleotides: TGTGCCACCAGCAACCCGGGACAGGGTAGGATCAATGAGCAGTTCTTC. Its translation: CATSNPGQGRINEQFF. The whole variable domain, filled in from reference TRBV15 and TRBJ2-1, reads DAMVIQNPRYQVTQFGKPVTLSCSQTLNHNVMYWYQQKSSQAPKLLFHYYDKDFNNEADTPDNFQSRRPNTSFCFLDIRSPGLGDTAMYLCATSNPGQGRINEQFFGPGTRLTVL.